What follows are 20 T cell receptor beta chains derived from one specimen sequenced in a study of blood T cell repertoires in COVID-19. Clones were sequenced by immunoSEQ multiplex PCR, and TCRdb holds only the in-frame ones, with some missing. The top ten hold 0.99% of the sample, which has under 200,000 clones, roughly nine tenths seen once. Sequenced: peripheral blood. The origin of the receptors is a man aged 18 to 30 with acute or convalescent COVID-19.

The rearrangement joins TRBV18 to TRBJ2-5, with D possibly matching TRBD1 (5 bases). Per germline, CDR1 KGHSH and CDR2 LQKENI. V was trimmed by 5 bases and J by 3 bases, leaving 10 bases between them. The CDR3 covers 13 residues. DNA of the CDR3: TGTGCCAGCTCAATTGACAGAAAAGAGACCCAGTACTTC. The encoded protein is CASSIDRKETQYF.

This clone came up once. V and J are TRBV4-1 and TRBJ2-3; D perhaps matches TRBD2 (6 bases). Per germline, CDR1 MGHRA and CDR2 YSYEKL. The V gene lost 5 bases and the J gene lost 5 bases, with 20 bases spanning the gap. This CDR3 is 16 amino acids long. CDR3 loop: CASSYYFAGGEDTQYF. CDR3 nucleotide sequence: TGCGCCAGCAGCTATTACTTTGCAGGCGGGGAAGATACGCAGTATTTT.

The genes are TRBV6-5 and TRBJ1-1, with D possibly matching TRBD1 (5 bases). Trimming cost V 5 bases and J 3 bases, with 13 bases left between them. This CDR3 is 14 amino acids long. Germline V gene data show CDR1 as MNHEY and CDR2 as SVGAGI. The CDR3 loop reads CASSKTDKYTEAFF. The CDR3 region has the DNA TGTGCCAGCAGTAAAACGGACAAATACACTGAAGCTTTCTTT.

A single count supports this clone. CDR3 loop: CASSQQTGSETQYF. In DNA, the CDR3 is TGCGCCAGCAGCCAACAGACAGGTTCAGAGACCCAGTACTTC. This sequence joins TRBV4-1 and TRBJ2-5, with D possibly matching TRBD1 (6 bases). V lost 2 bases, J lost 4 bases, and 11 bases lay in between. Germline V CDR1 and CDR2: MGHRA, YSYEKL. This CDR3 region has 14 residues.

This chain uses TRBV5-5 with TRBJ1-2, with D possibly being TRBD1 (5 bases). Germline CDR1 SGHKS, CDR2 YYEKEE (reference sequence). V lost 0 bases and J 3 bases, leaving 12 bases between the germline ends. The CDR3 runs 15 residues. The CDR3 sequence: CASSLAARADYGYTF. CDR3 coding DNA: TGTGCCAGCAGCTTGGCCGCCAGGGCGGACTATGGCTACACCTTC.

The V gene is TRBV3-1 (or the pseudogene TRBV3-2), the J gene TRBJ1-6, with 7 bases fitting TRBD1. The CDR3 runs 16 residues. V trimming: 0 bases; J trimming: 10 bases; junction bases outside the gene matches: 9. CDR1 and CDR2 (germline): LGHDT, YNNKEL (reference sequence). CDR3 amino acids: CASSQDGRGLGSPLHF. As DNA, the CDR3 is TGTGCCAGCAGCCAAGATGGCAGGGGGTTGGGGTCACCCCTCCACTTT.

A few counts support this clone. The V and J genes are TRBV7-9 and TRBJ1-2; TRBD1 might be the D (6 bases). V gave up 5 bases and J gave up 1 base, with 17 bases separating them. The germline gives CDR1 SEHNR, CDR2 FQNEAQ (reference sequence). This CDR3 comprises 16 residues. For the CDR3, the DNA is TGTGCCAGCAGCATTGGGGGCGGCCGTTATAACTATGGCTACACCTTC. Its translation is CASSIGGGRYNYGYTF.

The CDR3 DNA sequence: TGTGCCACCAGCAGACCCACCGGGGGAAATGGCTACACCTTC. Amino acid sequence: CATSRPTGGNGYTF. The chain joins TRBV15 to TRBJ1-2; D might be TRBD1 (5 bases). The CDR3 is 14 amino acids. V was shortened by 2 bases and J by 6 bases, with 13 bases between the two germline ends. Germline lookup yields CDR1 LNHNV and CDR2 YYDKDF (reference sequence).

The J gene is TRBJ2-3, the V gene TRBV11-3; D possibly corresponds to TRBD2 (5 bases). The CDR3 is 16 residues long. Germline-derived CDR1 and CDR2 are SGHNT and YENEEA. V was cut by 6 bases and J by 1 base, with 17 bases left in between. This CDR3 is CASSRRTGVGTDTQYF. The CDR3 nucleotides are TGTGCCAGCAGTCGAAGAACCGGGGTGGGCACAGATACGCAGTATTTT.

The chain has TRBV15 and TRBJ2-5; D might be TRBD1 (8 bases). V was trimmed by 2 bases and J by 0 bases, leaving 16 bases between them. CDR3 length: 17 residues. Germline V lookup: CDR1 LNHNV, CDR2 YYDKDF (reference sequence). The CDR3 reads CATSRPGQGGHQETQYF. CDR3 DNA: TGTGCCACCAGCAGACCTGGACAGGGAGGGCACCAAGAGACCCAGTACTTC.

This clone appeared once. This chain uses TRBV5-5 with TRBJ1-4; TRBD1 matches at 8 bases. CDR3 length: 14 residues. Looked up from germline, CDR1 is SGHKS and CDR2 is YYEKEE (reference sequence). The junction had 5 bases not matched to a gene; V was cut back by 2 bases and J by 8 bases. The CDR3 nucleotides read TGTGCCAGCAGCTTTGGACAGGGTGGGGAAAAACTGTTTTTT. It codes for CASSFGQGGEKLFF.

This clone was seen only once. V and J are TRBV20-1 and TRBJ1-4; tentative D call: TRBD1 (6 bases). Trimming took 3 bases from V and 7 from J, leaving 15 bases between them. The CDR3 runs 14 residues. From germline, CDR1 is DFQATT and CDR2 SNEGSKA (reference sequence). CDR3 coding DNA: TGCAGTGCTAGTAGGACAGCGAGATCTGAAAAACTGTTTTTT. Its translation is CSASRTARSEKLFF.

J is TRBJ1-4 and V is TRBV19, with a tentative D call TRBD1 (5 bases). Germline assignment: CDR1 LNHDA and CDR2 SQIVND (reference sequence). The CDR3 is made up of 14 amino acids. Trimming took off 6 bases at V and 16 bases at J, with 24 bases between the two ends. The DNA of the CDR3 is TGTGCCAGTAGGACTAGGGACGGGGGAAAAACTGCGTTTTTT. It encodes CASRTRDGGKTAFF.

A few counts support this clone. The DNA of the CDR3 is TGTGCCAGCAAGGGGGGGTCGAACACCGGGGAGCTGTTTTTT. Amino acid sequence: CASKGGSNTGELFF. The rearrangement joins TRBV5-4 to TRBJ2-2; D is perhaps TRBD2 (7 bases). The CDR3 covers 14 residues. The germline V gene encodes CDR1 SGHNT and CDR2 YYREEE (reference sequence). The ends were cut back, 6 bases at V and 0 bases at J, with 9 bases in the middle.

The gene calls are TRBV7-2 and TRBJ1-2, with TRBD1 matching over 10 bases. The CDR3 has 14 amino acids. Germline V gene data show CDR1 as SGHTA and CDR2 as FQGNSA. V was pared by 2 bases and J by 6 bases, with 3 bases of the junction left unmatched. The CDR3 protein is CASSLMGQGHGYTF. The CDR3 DNA sequence: TGTGCCAGCAGCTTAATGGGACAGGGGCATGGCTACACCTTC.

The chain links TRBV6-2 or TRBV6-3 to TRBJ2-5, with 7 bases lining up with TRBD1. The CDR3 sequence is 15 residues long. V was pared by 5 bases and J by 2 bases, with 8 bases of the junction left unmatched. Germline loops: CDR1 MNHEY, CDR2 SVGEGT. The CDR3 here is CASSPWTGRQETQYF. The CDR3, as DNA: TGTGCCAGCAGTCCCTGGACAGGCCGACAAGAGACCCAGTACTTC.

J is TRBJ2-3 and V is TRBV7-6; D is possibly TRBD2 (6 bases). CDR1 SGHVS and CDR2 FNYEAQ come from the germline V gene. The CDR3 runs to 17 residues. With 0 bases removed from V and 0 bases from J, the gap between germline ends came to 13 bases. In nucleotides, the CDR3 is TGTGCCAGCAGCTTAGCTGCGGGACCGACTAGCACAGATACGCAGTATTTT. Its translation is CASSLAAGPTSTDTQYF. The full variable domain, in which reference TRBV7-6 and TRBJ2-3 provide the parts outside the CDR3, is GAGVSQSPRYKVTKRGQDVALRCDPISGHVSLYWYRQALGQGPEFLTYFNYEAQQDKSGLPNDRFSAERPEGSISTLTIQRTEQRDSAMYRCASSLAAGPTSTDTQYFGPGTRLTVL.

The chain has TRBV3-1 (or the pseudogene TRBV3-2) and TRBJ2-7; 8 bases are a match to TRBD2. CDR3 size: 16 residues. Trimming at V came to 0 bases and at J to 1 base, leaving 5 bases not matched to a gene. Germline V gene sequence: CDR1 LGHDT, CDR2 YNNKEL (reference sequence). CDR3 sequence (DNA): TGTGCCAGCAGCCAAGAAGAACTAGCGGCATCCTACGAGCAGTACTTC. It translates to CASSQEELAASYEQYF.

For the CDR3, the DNA is TGTGCCAGCAGTTCCAAACGCTCGGGAGCTAACTATGGCTACACCTTC. It codes for CASSSKRSGANYGYTF. The chain has TRBV27 and TRBJ1-2, with no clear D. V lost 4 bases, J lost 0 bases, and 15 bases lay in between. The CDR3 covers 16 residues. Germline loops: CDR1 MNHEY, CDR2 SMNVEV (reference sequence).

The V and J genes are TRBV14 and TRBJ2-3, with a tentative D call TRBD2 (5 bases). CDR3 length equals 15 residues. Germline values: CDR1 SGHDN, CDR2 FVKESK. Deletions cut 5 bases from V and 6 bases from J, with 18 bases between. CDR3 nucleotides: TGTGCCAGCAGCTTTCGGGATCTACTAGTCGATACGCAGTATTTT. Its protein is CASSFRDLLVDTQYF.